What follows are 15 T cell receptor beta chains derived from one specimen sequenced in a study of vaccination and CD4 T cells after COVID-19. Stated treatment: roughly 10-day PBMC culture with coronavirus spike peptide pools or control peptides (ViraFEST assay). Gathering of the CD4+ T cells, from the unexposed donor, took place before the COVID-19 pandemic (2011-2018). For these TCRs, the target antigens are not known. Oncomine TCR Beta short-read sequencing was applied to DNA from cultured CD4+ T cells. A single record per CDR3 protein comes from TCRdb applying MiXCR to the PCR reads. This table has thousands of distinct CDR3 sequences, approximately 39% appearing once. The material sequenced was CD4+ T cells from blood, cultured in vitro. All receptors come from a human donor in good health.

The chain has TRBV19 and TRBJ2-7; no clear D gene. The germline V gene encodes CDR1 LNHDA and CDR2 SQIVND (reference sequence). V gave up 0 bases and J gave up 0 bases, with 9 bases separating them. The CDR3 consists of 15 residues. CDR3 nucleotide sequence: TGTGCCAGTAGTATAGAAAGTGGCAGCTCCTACGAGCAGTACTTC. This gives the protein CASSIESGSSYEQYF. The entire variable domain, with the rest obtained from reference TRBV19 and TRBJ2-7, is as follows: DGGITQSPKYLFRKEGQNVTLSCEQNLNHDAMYWYRQDPGQGLRLIYYSQIVNDFQKGDIAEGYSVSREKKESFPLTVTSAQKNPTAFYLCASSIESGSSYEQYFGPGTRLTVT.

This chain uses TRBV5-4 with TRBJ2-7, with 9 bases matching TRBD2. V trimming: 4 bases; J trimming: 7 bases; junction bases outside the gene matches: 12. The CDR3 spans 15 residues. From germline, CDR1 is SGHNT and CDR2 YYREEE (reference sequence). DNA of the CDR3: TGTGCCAGCAGCAGTAGTAGCGGGGGCACTGGGGAGCAGTACTTC. Its protein product is CASSSSSGGTGEQYF.

The gene calls are TRBV9 and TRBJ2-3, with 7 bases fitting TRBD2. The junction had 5 bases not matched to a gene; V was cut back by 0 bases and J by 1 base. This CDR3 has 16 residues. CDR1 is SGDLS, CDR2 YYNGEE, per germline. CDR3 sequence (DNA): TGTGCCAGCAGCGTAGGGCTGGCGGGGGGCACAGATACGCAGTATTTT. Translation: CASSVGLAGGTDTQYF.

This chain connects TRBV6-1 to TRBJ1-2; tentatively, D is TRBD1 (6 bases). Germline-derived CDR1 and CDR2 are MNHNS and SASEGT. This CDR3 is built from 14 residues. Trimming removed 7 bases from V and 6 bases from J, with 18 bases in between. The DNA for the CDR3 is TGTGCCAGCAACAGGGTCTCAGCTTTCGATGGCTACACCTTC. Translated: CASNRVSAFDGYTF.

This clonotype came up a few times. The J gene is TRBJ2-3, the V gene TRBV19; TRBD2 aligns across 7 bases. CDR1 is LNHDA and CDR2 is SQIVND in the germline V gene (reference sequence). CDR3 length: 13 amino acids. V dropped 7 bases and J dropped 4; count of bases not matched to a gene: 5. The CDR3 coding sequence is TGTGCCAGTAATAGGGAGGGTCCAGATACGCAGTATTTT. Its protein is CASNREGPDTQYF.

In its sample, this clonotype was seen a few times. The chain employs TRBV20-1 and TRBJ2-2, with D possibly being TRBD2 (5 bases). CDR1 is DFQATT and CDR2 is SNEGSKA in the germline V gene (reference sequence). The CDR3 covers 13 residues. Trimming cost V 3 bases and J 4 bases, with 9 bases left between them. The CDR3 DNA sequence: TGCAGTGCTAGCGGGGTAGTCACCGGGGAGCTGTTTTTT. Residues: CSASGVVTGELFF.

This clonotype was seen a few times. The rearrangement links TRBV6-1 to TRBJ2-3; 10 bases map to TRBD2. J gave up 2 bases and V 7 bases, and 9 bases lay outside the gene matches. Germline V lookup: CDR1 MNHNS, CDR2 SASEGT. This CDR3 has 16 amino acids. The CDR3 sequence is CASTTLAGLSTDTQYF. The CDR3 coding sequence is TGTGCCAGCACCACACTAGCGGGGTTATCCACAGATACGCAGTATTTT.

This clonotype was detected a few times. This chain uses TRBV11-2 with TRBJ2-6, with 7 bases identical to TRBD1. This CDR3 contains 18 residues. The germline gives CDR1 SGHAT, CDR2 FQNNGV. V gave up 6 bases and J gave up 0 bases; unmatched junction bases: 11. The CDR3 loop is CASRSYRGPSSGANVLTF. CDR3 coding DNA: TGTGCCAGCAGAAGTTACAGGGGCCCAAGCTCTGGGGCCAACGTCCTGACTTTC.

In this sample, this clonotype turned up a few times. The rearrangement joins TRBV7-8 to TRBJ1-1; 7 nucleotides match TRBD1. This CDR3 is 15 amino acids long. The ends lost 2 bases at V and 6 bases at J; junction bases unmatched: 9. Looked up from germline, CDR1 is SGHVS and CDR2 is FQNEAQ. Here the CDR3 reads CASSLILDRWAEAFF. The CDR3 nucleotides are TGTGCCAGCAGCTTAATCTTGGACAGGTGGGCTGAAGCTTTCTTT.

The chain is built from TRBV28 and TRBJ1-2; D unclear. This CDR3 comprises 12 residues. The germline V and J ends were trimmed by 3 bases and 4 bases, with 6 bases remaining between them. Looked up from germline, CDR1 is MDHEN and CDR2 is SYDVKM. CDR3 amino acids: CASSLRAYGYTF. CDR3 bases: TGTGCCAGCAGTTTGAGAGCCTATGGCTACACCTTC.

The genes are TRBV2 and TRBJ1-5; D remains ambiguous. Germline CDR1 and CDR2: SNHLY and FYNNEI. CDR3 length equals 14 residues. V shed 5 bases and J shed 0 bases, with 8 bases lying between them. Written as DNA, the CDR3 is TGTGCCAGCAGTTTTGTGCATAGCAATCAGCCCCAGCATTTT. Translating it yields CASSFVHSNQPQHF.

This clonotype has just a few counts. The CDR3 region is CAIRGQSNYGYTF. CDR3 in DNA: TGTGCCATCAGGGGACAGTCTAACTATGGCTACACCTTC. This chain uses TRBV10-3 with TRBJ1-2; 7 bases line up with TRBD1. The germline V gene has CDR1 ENHRY and CDR2 SYGVKD. The trim removed 6 bases at V and 0 bases at J, leaving 1 base unmatched. CDR3 length: 13 residues.

V gene TRBV20-1 combines with J gene TRBJ1-5, with D possibly TRBD1 on 5 matching bases. The V and J ends lost 6 bases and 2 bases respectively, with 8 bases between them. Germline V gene lookup returns CDR1 DFQATT and CDR2 SNEGSKA (reference sequence). CDR3 length: 12 residues. The CDR3 nucleotides read TGCAGTGCCTCGACAGGCAATCAGCCCCAGCATTTT. Its translation is CSASTGNQPQHF.

This chain uses TRBV29-1 with TRBJ2-1, with TRBD2 matching over 8 bases. Trimming took 8 bases from V and 7 from J; bases not matched to a gene: 1. CDR3 length: 10 amino acids. CDR1 and CDR2 from the germline V gene are SQVTM and ANQGSEA. In DNA form, the CDR3 reads TGCAGCTCGGGGGGGAATGAGCAGTTCTTC. It yields the protein CSSGGNEQFF.

This chain uses TRBV10-3 with TRBJ2-1; maybe TRBD2 (6 bases). This CDR3 is 13 amino acids long. V was trimmed by 7 bases and J by 6 bases, leaving 13 bases between them. The germline V gene has CDR1 ENHRY and CDR2 SYGVKD. The CDR3 region has the DNA TGTGCCATCACCGGGATGGGGGGCAATGAGCAGTTCTTC. Residues: CAITGMGGNEQFF.